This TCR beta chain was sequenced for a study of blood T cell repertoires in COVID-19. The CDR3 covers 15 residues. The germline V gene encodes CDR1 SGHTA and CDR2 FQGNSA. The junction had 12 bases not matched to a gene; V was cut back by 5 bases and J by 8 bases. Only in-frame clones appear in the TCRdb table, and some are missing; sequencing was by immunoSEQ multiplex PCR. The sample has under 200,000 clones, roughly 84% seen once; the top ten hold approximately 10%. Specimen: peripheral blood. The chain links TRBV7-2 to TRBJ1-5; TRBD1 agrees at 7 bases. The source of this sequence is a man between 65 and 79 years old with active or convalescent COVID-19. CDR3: CASSHIDRESEPQHF. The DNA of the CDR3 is TGTGCCAGCAGCCACATCGACAGGGAATCAGAGCCCCAGCATTTT.